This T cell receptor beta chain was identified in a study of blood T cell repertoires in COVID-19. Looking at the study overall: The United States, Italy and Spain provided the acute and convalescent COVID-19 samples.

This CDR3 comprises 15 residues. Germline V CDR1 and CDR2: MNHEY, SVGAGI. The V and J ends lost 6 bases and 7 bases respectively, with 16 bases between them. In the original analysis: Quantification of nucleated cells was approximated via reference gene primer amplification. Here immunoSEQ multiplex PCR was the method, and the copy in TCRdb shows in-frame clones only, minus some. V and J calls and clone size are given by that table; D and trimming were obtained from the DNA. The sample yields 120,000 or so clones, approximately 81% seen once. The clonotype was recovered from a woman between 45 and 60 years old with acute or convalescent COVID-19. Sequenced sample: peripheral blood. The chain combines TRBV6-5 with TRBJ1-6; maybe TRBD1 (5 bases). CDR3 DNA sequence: TGTGCCAGCAGCCCCCTCGACAGAAAGAATTCACCCCTCCACTTT. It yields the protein CASSPLDRKNSPLHF.